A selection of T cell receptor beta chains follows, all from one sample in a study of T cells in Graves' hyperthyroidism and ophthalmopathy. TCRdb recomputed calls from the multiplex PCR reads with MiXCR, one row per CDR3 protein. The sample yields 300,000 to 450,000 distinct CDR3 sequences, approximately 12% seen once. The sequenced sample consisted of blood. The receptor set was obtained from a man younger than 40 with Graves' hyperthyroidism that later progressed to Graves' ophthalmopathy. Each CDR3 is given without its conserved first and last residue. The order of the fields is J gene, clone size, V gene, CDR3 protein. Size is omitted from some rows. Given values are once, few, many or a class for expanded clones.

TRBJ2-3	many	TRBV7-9	ASSLGWGPTDTQY
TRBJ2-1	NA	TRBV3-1	ASSQDQWNEQF
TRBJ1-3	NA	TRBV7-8	ASSLGAIGNTIY
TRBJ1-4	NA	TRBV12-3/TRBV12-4	ASSLSGTGQEKLF
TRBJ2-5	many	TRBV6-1	ASSSSLIAGGKETQY
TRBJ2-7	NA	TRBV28	ASSPTGLAGTSYEQY
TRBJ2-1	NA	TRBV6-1	ASSEMGLANEQF
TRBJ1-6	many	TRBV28	ASRSGTSPLH
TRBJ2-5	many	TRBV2	ASSEEETQY
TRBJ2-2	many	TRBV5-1	ASSLEGFTGELF
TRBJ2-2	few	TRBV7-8	ASMRGVGTGELF
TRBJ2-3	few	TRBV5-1	ASSSGTGVDTQY
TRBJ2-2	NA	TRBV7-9	ASGAPGQGGELF
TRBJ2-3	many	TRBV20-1	SARGSTDTQY
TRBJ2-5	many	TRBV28	ASSHLSGQETQY
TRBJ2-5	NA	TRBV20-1	SAIWTGGLETQY
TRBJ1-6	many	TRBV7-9	ASSLNGFNSPLH
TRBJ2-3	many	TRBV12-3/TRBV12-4	ASSFKDYRTDTQY
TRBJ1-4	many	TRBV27	ASSHGTIDEKLF
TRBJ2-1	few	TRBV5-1	ASGGGWRAGNEQF
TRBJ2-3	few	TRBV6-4	ASSDSIRTSGTQY
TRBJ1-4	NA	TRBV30	AWSGQGPTNEKLF
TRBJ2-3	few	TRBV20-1	SARDQRGTQY
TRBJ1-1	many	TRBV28	ASSFKATNTEAF
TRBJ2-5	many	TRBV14	ASSHLLEGETQY
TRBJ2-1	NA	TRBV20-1	SARVPRGGNEQF
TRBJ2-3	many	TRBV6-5	ASSYRGGTDTQY
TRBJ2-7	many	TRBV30	AWSGDTYEQY